This T cell receptor (beta chain) was recorded in a study of T-cell memory formation after mild COVID-19. At the level of the study: Across donors, TCR clusters were largely donor specific.

The CDR3 runs 14 residues. CDR1 DFQATT and CDR2 SNEGSKA come from the germline V gene (reference sequence). Trimming shortened V by 6 bases and J by 2 bases, and 15 bases separated the two germline ends. From 5'RACE with constant-segment primers came TCR alpha and TCR beta cDNA libraries that carried sample barcodes and UMIs. Each CDR3 protein gets one entry after TCRdb re-called the 5' RACE reads with MiXCR. The sample comprises hundreds of thousands of distinct CDR3 sequences, about 13% of which are singletons, and about a fifth rests with the top ten. This clonotype was detected ten times or more.

The chain employs TRBV20-1 and TRBJ2-3; perhaps D is TRBD1 or TRBD2 (5 bases each). The clonotype was recovered from a man younger than 30 who had mild COVID-19 (a few samples of this study predate the infection). Cell type and time point are not known. Sequencing input: PBMCs or a T cell subset sorted from them (not recorded which). CDR3 sequence: CSAPPSGATDTQYF. In DNA form, the CDR3 reads TGCAGTGCCCCCCCTTCCGGGGCCACAGATACGCAGTATTTT.